Shown below are 10 T cell receptor beta chains from a single sample sequenced in a study of T cell repertoires in cytomegalovirus infection. TCRdb reanalysed the reads using MiXCR and keeps one entry per CDR3 protein. The profile shows about 740,000 distinct CDR3 sequences, under 40% of them singletons. Sequenced: PBMCs. Receptors originate from a human donor in good health (CMV status not recorded). Some clones in this sample may be carry-over from other donors' samples.

The chain combines TRBV11-2 with TRBJ2-7, with D perhaps TRBD2 (5 bases). The CDR3 totals 17 residues. Trimming cost V 1 base and J 7 bases, with 23 bases left between them. CDR1 is SGHAT, CDR2 FQNNGV, per germline. CDR3 protein: CASSLVASFAPGGEQYF. The CDR3 coding sequence is TGTGCCAGCAGCTTAGTTGCTAGTTTTGCCCCAGGCGGGGAGCAGTACTTC.

As DNA, the CDR3 is TGTGCCAGCAGGGCCGCACAGTCGAGAAACTACGAGCAGTACTTC. Amino acid sequence: CASRAAQSRNYEQYF. The chain has TRBV6-1 and TRBJ2-7; D unresolved. From germline, CDR1 is MNHNS and CDR2 SASEGT. The V and J ends lost 6 bases and 3 bases respectively, with 18 bases between them. The CDR3 length is 15 residues.

This clonotype showed up just a few times. The gene calls are TRBV11-2 and TRBJ2-4, with 7 bases lining up with TRBD1. CDR3 size: 16 residues. Per germline, CDR1 SGHAT and CDR2 FQNNGV. V shed 3 bases, J shed 2 bases, and the junction held 7 bases outside the gene matches. CDR3 nucleotide sequence: TGTGCCAGCAGCTTCCAGGGGGTTGTGACCAAAAACATTCAGTACTTC. Amino acids: CASSFQGVVTKNIQYF.

This clonotype came up a few times. The chain joins TRBV7-3 to TRBJ2-1, with 7 nucleotides matching TRBD1. The junction had 11 bases not matched to a gene; V was cut back by 5 bases and J by 7 bases. Germline CDR1 and CDR2: SGHTA and FQGTGA. The CDR3 sequence is 15 residues long. DNA for the CDR3: TGTGCCAGCAGCCCCGACAGGGCGTTGGGAAATGAGCAGTTCTTC. Its translation: CASSPDRALGNEQFF. Supplemented by reference TRBV7-3 and TRBJ2-1, the full variable domain reads GAGVSQTPSNKVTEKGKYVELRCDPISGHTALYWYRQSLGQGPEFLIYFQGTGAADDSGLPNDRFFAVRPEGSVSTLKIQRTERGDSAVYLCASSPDRALGNEQFFGPGTRLTVL.

The chain combines TRBV12-3 or TRBV12-4 with TRBJ1-2; D is ambiguous. The CDR3 totals 12 residues. Trimming pared 3 bases from V and 8 bases from J, leaving 10 bases between. The CDR3 DNA reads TGTGCCAGCAGTTTCAGAGGGCTGGGCTACACCTTC. Residues: CASSFRGLGYTF.

This chain links TRBV12-3 or TRBV12-4 with TRBJ2-7, with a possible D match to TRBD2 (5 bases). The CDR3 is 12 residues long. V was pared by 6 bases and J by 4 bases, with 10 bases between. The CDR3 sequence: CASSARGYEQYF. The DNA for the CDR3 is TGTGCCAGCAGCGCGAGAGGGTACGAGCAGTACTTC.

The rearrangement links TRBV5-6 to TRBJ2-3, with D hard to call. Germline CDR1 reads SGHDT; CDR2 reads YYEEEE. Trimming stripped 2 bases from V and 4 bases from J, with 5 bases between. The length of the CDR3 is 12 residues. The CDR3 DNA reads TGTGCCAGCAGCTTTACGTCAGATACGCAGTATTTT. Translation: CASSFTSDTQYF.

The rearrangement links TRBV7-2 to TRBJ1-6; D is undetermined. CDR1 is SGHTA and CDR2 is FQGNSA in the germline V gene. The length of the CDR3 is 13 residues. V lost 3 bases and J 7 bases, leaving 7 bases between the germline ends. In DNA, the CDR3 is TGTGCCAGCAGCTTCGTGAGGAATTCACCCCTCCACTTT. As protein: CASSFVRNSPLHF.

This chain joins TRBV6-6 and TRBJ2-7; 9 nucleotides agree with TRBD2. Trimming removed 7 bases from V and 4 bases from J; junction bases left unmatched: 5. The germline gives CDR1 MNHNY, CDR2 SVGAGI (reference sequence). CDR3 size: 13 residues. Here the CDR3 DNA reads TGTGCCAGCATGGTAGCGGGGGCATACGAGCAGTACTTC. Translated: CASMVAGAYEQYF.

The chain is built from TRBV28 and TRBJ1-6; D not certain. The CDR3 contains 15 residues. Germline V gene data show CDR1 as MDHEN and CDR2 as SYDVKM. Trimming left V 7 bases short and J 0 bases short, with 10 bases between. CDR3 amino acids: CASIPGSSYNSPLHF. CDR3 sequence (DNA): TGTGCCAGCATCCCGGGGAGCTCCTATAATTCACCCCTCCACTTT.